This record concerns one TCR beta chain sequence. Antigen specificity is unknown. There are 16 residues in the CDR3. These data belong to a study of monozygotic twins with inflammatory bowel disease. Study-level findings and limits: Healthy co-twins exceeded IBD patients in TCRbeta diversity as measured by inverse Simpson.

A template switching step added UMIs, each with a 6-nucleotide sample barcode. TCRdb reprocessed the 5' RACE reads; each CDR3 protein has one entry and no DNA is given. This sample lists nearly 450,000 distinct CDR3 sequences; its ten largest clones have roughly 2.2%. The source material was blood. This TCR was recovered from a human donor with ulcerative colitis or Crohn's disease, or a healthy co-twin of an affected twin (not recorded which). The chain carries TRBV12-3 or TRBV12-4 and TRBJ1-1. The chain's CDR3 is CASSGRAPGGDTEAFF.